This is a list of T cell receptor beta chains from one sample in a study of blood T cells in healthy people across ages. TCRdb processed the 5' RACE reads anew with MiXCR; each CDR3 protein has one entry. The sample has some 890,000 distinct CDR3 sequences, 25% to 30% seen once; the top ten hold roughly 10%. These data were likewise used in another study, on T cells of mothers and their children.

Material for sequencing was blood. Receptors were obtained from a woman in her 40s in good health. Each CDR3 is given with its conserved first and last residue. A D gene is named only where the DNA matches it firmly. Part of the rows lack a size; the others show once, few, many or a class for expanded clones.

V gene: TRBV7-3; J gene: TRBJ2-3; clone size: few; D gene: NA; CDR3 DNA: TGTGCCAGCAGCCTAGATTTCAATACGCAGTATTTT; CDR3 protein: CASSLDFNTQYF
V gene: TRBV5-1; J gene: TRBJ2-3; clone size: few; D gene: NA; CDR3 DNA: TGCGCCACCTCCCTCCGGGGGGCACCACAAGATACGCAGTATTTT; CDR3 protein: CATSLRGAPQDTQYF
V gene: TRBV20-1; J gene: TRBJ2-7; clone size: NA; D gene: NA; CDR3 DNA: TGCAGTGCTAGAGTGGAGCCTTATAGGGCCTACGAGCAGTACTTC; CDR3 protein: CSARVEPYRAYEQYF
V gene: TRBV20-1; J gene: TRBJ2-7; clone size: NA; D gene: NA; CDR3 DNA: TGCAGTGCTTACGGGGGCCCTCCCTACGAGCAGTACTTC; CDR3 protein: CSAYGGPPYEQYF
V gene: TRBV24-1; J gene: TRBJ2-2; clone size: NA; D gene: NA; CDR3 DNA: TGTGCCACGGGAGGACAGCTAGGAGACACCGGGGAGCTGTTTTTT; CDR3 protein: CATGGQLGDTGELFF
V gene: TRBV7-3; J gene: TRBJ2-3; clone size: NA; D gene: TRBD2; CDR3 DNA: TGTGCCAGCAAAAAATCGGGGGGAGTAGTCGCAGATACGCAGTATTTT; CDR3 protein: CASKKSGGVVADTQYF
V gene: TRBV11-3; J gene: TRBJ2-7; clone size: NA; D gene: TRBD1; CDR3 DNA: TGTGCCAGCAGCCTTAGGGACAGGGAATCCTACGAGCAGTACTTC; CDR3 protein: CASSLRDRESYEQYF
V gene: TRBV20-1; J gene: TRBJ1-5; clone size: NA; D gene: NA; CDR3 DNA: TGCAGTGCGTTACAGGGTGGCAATCAGCCCCAGCATTTT; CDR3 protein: CSALQGGNQPQHF
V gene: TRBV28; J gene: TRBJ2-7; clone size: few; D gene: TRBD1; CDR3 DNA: TGTGCCAGCAGTCCCCAAGACAGGGCGGTCTACGAGCAGTACTTC; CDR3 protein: CASSPQDRAVYEQYF
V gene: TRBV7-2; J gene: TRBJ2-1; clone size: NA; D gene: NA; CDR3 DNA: TGTGCCAGCAACCCGACAAGCTACAATGAGCAGTTCTTC; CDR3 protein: CASNPTSYNEQFF
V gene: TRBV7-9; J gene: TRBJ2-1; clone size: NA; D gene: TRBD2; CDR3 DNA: TGTGCCAGCAGCTTCACTAGCGGGCCCTCCTACACTGAGCAGTTCTTC; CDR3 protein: CASSFTSGPSYTEQFF
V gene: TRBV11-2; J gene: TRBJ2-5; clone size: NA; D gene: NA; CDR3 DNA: TGTGCCAGCAGCCGTGGCCGGTTGGAAGAGACCCAGTACTTC; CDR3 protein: CASSRGRLEETQYF
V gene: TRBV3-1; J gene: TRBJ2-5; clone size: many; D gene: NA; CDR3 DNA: TGTGCCAGCAGCCAAGTTCGAGAGACCCAGTACTTC; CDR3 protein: CASSQVRETQYF
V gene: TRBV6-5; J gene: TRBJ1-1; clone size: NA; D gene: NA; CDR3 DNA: TGTGCCAGCACCCTTAAGTCGAACACTGAAGCTTTCTTT; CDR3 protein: CASTLKSNTEAFF
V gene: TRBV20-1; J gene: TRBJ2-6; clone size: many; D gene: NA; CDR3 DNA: TGCAGTGCTAGATACTCTGGGGCCAACGTCCTGACTTTC; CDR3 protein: CSARYSGANVLTF
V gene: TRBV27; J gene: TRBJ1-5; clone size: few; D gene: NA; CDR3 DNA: TGTGCCAGCAGTTTTGGCGGGGATAGCAATCAGCCCCAGCATTTT; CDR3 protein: CASSFGGDSNQPQHF